A single sample gave rise to the 22 T cell receptor beta chains below, sequenced in a study of shared clonotypes between healthy human individuals. Sequencing used immunoSEQ multiplex PCR; TCRdb keeps in-frame clones, though not all of them. The sample has around 2,000,000 clones; about 93% are singletons. CD45RO-negative, CCR7-positively selected cells formed the naive CD8 fraction, excluding terminally differentiated effector memory CD45RA+ cells. The material sequenced was naive CD8+ T cells from PBMCs. These receptors were taken from a man aged 18 to 35 in good health. Some clones in this sample may be carry-over from other donors' samples.

The CDR3 loop is CASSQAGLADSGNTIYF. DNA for the CDR3: TGCGCCAGCAGCCAAGCCGGGCTGGCGGACTCTGGAAACACCATATATTTT. This chain uses TRBV4-1 with TRBJ1-3, with D hard to call. Germline CDR1 reads MGHRA; CDR2 reads YSYEKL. Trimming removed 1 base at V and 0 bases at J, with 13 bases between. CDR3 length: 17 residues.

The chain has TRBV7-8 and TRBJ2-1; D not resolved. This CDR3 region has 15 residues. The V gene lost 0 bases and the J gene lost 8 bases, with 14 bases spanning the gap. Germline V gives CDR1 SGHVS, CDR2 FQNEAQ. DNA for the CDR3: TGTGCCAGCAGCTTAGCGGGCGGCAACCCCTATGAGCAGTTCTTC. Translation gives CASSLAGGNPYEQFF.

This clone was observed once. Other DNA sequences from this sample encode an identical CDR3 as well. The chain carries TRBV29-1 and TRBJ2-7, with 9 positions matching TRBD1. The CDR3 length is 12 residues. The V gene's germline CDR1 is SQVTM and CDR2 ANQGSEA. V lost 7 bases to trimming and J lost 2 bases; unmatched junction nucleotides: 3. The chain's CDR3 is CSARTGAYEQYF. The CDR3 DNA is TGCAGCGCCCGGACAGGGGCCTACGAGCAGTACTTC.

The chain is built from TRBV9 and TRBJ2-7; tentative D call: TRBD1 (6 bases). Looked up from germline, CDR1 is SGDLS and CDR2 is YYNGEE. V shed 4 bases and J shed 2 bases, with 16 bases lying between them. The CDR3 has 15 amino acids. The CDR3 nucleotides read TGTGCCAGCAGCCCCCTTTTGACAGGACCCTACGAGCAGTACTTC. Translated: CASSPLLTGPYEQYF. The entire variable domain, with the rest obtained from reference TRBV9 and TRBJ2-7, is as follows: DSGVTQTPKHLITATGQRVTLRCSPRSGDLSVYWYQQSLDQGLQFLIQYYNGEERAKGNILERFSAQQFPDLHSELNLSSLELGDSALYFCASSPLLTGPYEQYFGPGTRLTVT.

A remark on this clone: The sample contains more than one DNA sequence encoding this CDR3. This CDR3 reads CASSLEGRAYEQYF. The DNA of the CDR3 is TGTGCCAGCAGTTTAGAGGGCCGGGCCTACGAGCAGTACTTC. The rearrangement uses TRBV27 and TRBJ2-7, with a tentative D call TRBD2 (5 bases). Trimming removed 2 bases from V and 2 bases from J, with 10 bases in between. This CDR3 has 14 residues. Looked up from germline, CDR1 is MNHEY and CDR2 is SMNVEV (reference sequence).

This clone came up once. The chain recombines TRBV21-1 with TRBJ1-1; TRBD1 reflects the table's D call only, with no check against the DNA. TRBV21-1 is a pseudogene. The CDR3 runs 14 residues. CDR3 amino acids: CASSTTGTGIEAFF. CDR3 nucleotide sequence: TGTGCCAGCAGCACCACCGGGACAGGAATTGAAGCTTTCTTT.

The rearrangement joins TRBV7-2 to TRBJ1-1; TRBD1 might be the D (5 bases). V lost 3 bases and J lost 4, with 18 bases in between. The CDR3 runs to 16 residues. Germline V gene lookup returns CDR1 SGHTA and CDR2 FQGNSA. The CDR3 here is CASSFTSGTASTEAFF. For the CDR3, the DNA is TGTGCCAGCAGCTTCACGTCTGGGACGGCGAGCACTGAAGCTTTCTTT.

V is TRBV13 and J is TRBJ1-1; 7 bases map to TRBD1. Germline CDR1 reads PRHDT; CDR2 reads FYEKMQ (reference sequence). The CDR3 loop spans 13 amino acids. The ends lost 5 bases at V and 5 bases at J; junction bases unmatched: 5. For the CDR3, the DNA is TGTGCCAGCAGCCCCAGGGGGTGGACTGAAGCTTTCTTT. This gives the protein CASSPRGWTEAFF.

This rearrangement joins TRBV28 to TRBJ2-7; 8 positions agree with TRBD1. From germline, CDR1 is MDHEN and CDR2 SYDVKM. V gave up 1 base and J gave up 6 bases; unmatched junction bases: 11. This CDR3 is built from 16 residues. CDR3 in amino acids: CASSLYPRTGFLEQYF. The DNA of the CDR3 is TGTGCCAGCAGTTTATACCCGCGGACAGGGTTCCTCGAGCAGTACTTC.

The V call is TRBV15, the J call TRBJ1-1; 10 nucleotides match TRBD1. The germline V gene has CDR1 LNHNV and CDR2 YYDKDF (reference sequence). The CDR3 extends over 14 amino acids. V dropped 5 bases and J dropped 7; count of bases not matched to a gene: 7. Here the CDR3 reads CATSGDRGGIEAFF. The CDR3 coding sequence is TGTGCCACCAGCGGGGACAGGGGAGGGATTGAAGCTTTCTTT.

The chain has TRBV6-1 and TRBJ2-7, with D possibly being TRBD1 (6 bases). Germline-derived CDR1 and CDR2 are MNHNS and SASEGT. This CDR3 contains 14 residues. Deletions cut 5 bases from V and 0 bases from J, with 11 bases between. The CDR3 sequence is CASSSLDSSYEQYF. The DNA of the CDR3 is TGTGCCAGCAGTTCATTGGACAGCTCCTACGAGCAGTACTTC.

The V call is TRBV7-9, the J call TRBJ1-2, with 9 bases aligning to TRBD1. The CDR3 has 14 amino acids. Germline trimming cut 8 bases from V and 4 bases from J; bases unmatched to any gene: 8. Looked up from germline, CDR1 is SEHNR and CDR2 is FQNEAQ (reference sequence). CDR3 sequence (DNA): TGTGCCAGCCGCGAACAGGGGGCTTTCTATGGCTACACCTTC. Protein: CASREQGAFYGYTF.

The DNA of the CDR3 is TGTGCCAGTGGCTCCAAGTATCATCTTACTTACAATGAGCAGTTCTTC. Translating gives CASGSKYHLTYNEQFF. This chain links TRBV19 with TRBJ2-1; D gene ambiguous. Trimming stripped 8 bases from V and 4 bases from J, with 21 bases between. Germline CDR1 LNHDA, CDR2 SQIVND (reference sequence). The CDR3 extends over 16 amino acids.

J is TRBJ2-2 and V is TRBV5-1, with TRBD2 matching over 7 bases. The V gene's germline CDR1 is SGHRS and CDR2 YFSETQ. V lost 0 bases to trimming and J lost 5 bases; unmatched junction nucleotides: 13. This CDR3 comprises 18 residues. Written as DNA, the CDR3 is TGCGCCAGCAGCTTGGTCCCCCGTGGGGGGGTGAGTACCGGGGAGCTGTTTTTT. Its protein is CASSLVPRGGVSTGELFF.

This chain connects TRBV19 to TRBJ1-5; D call uncertain. Trimming took off 5 bases at V and 3 bases at J, with 11 bases between the two ends. Germline V gene sequence: CDR1 LNHDA, CDR2 SQIVND (reference sequence). The length of the CDR3 is 14 residues. The CDR3 nucleotides are TGTGCCAGTAGTGGGGAACCGGACAATCAGCCCCAGCATTTT. It yields the protein CASSGEPDNQPQHF.

This chain joins TRBV10-1 and TRBJ2-5, with a tentative D call TRBD2 (7 bases). CDR1 and CDR2 (germline): WNHNN, SYGVQD (reference sequence). V was shortened by 5 bases and J by 4 bases, with 11 bases between the two germline ends. The CDR3 runs to 13 residues. The CDR3 DNA sequence: TGCGCCAGCAGTCCCCGGGGGGCAGAGACCCAGTACTTC. Translating gives CASSPRGAETQYF.

The CDR3 reads CASSLLGYSNQPQHF. CDR3 sequence (DNA): TGTGCCAGCAGTTTGCTGGGGTATAGCAATCAGCCCCAGCATTTT. The V gene is TRBV28, the J gene TRBJ1-5; D gene uncertain. The CDR3 totals 15 residues. Germline assignment: CDR1 MDHEN and CDR2 SYDVKM. V was trimmed by 3 bases and J by 0 bases, leaving 9 bases between them.

The chain has TRBV7-8 and TRBJ1-2, with D uncertain. Per germline, CDR1 SGHVS and CDR2 FQNEAQ. The CDR3 runs to 16 residues. The ends were cut back, 1 base at V and 4 bases at J, with 16 bases in the middle. Written as DNA, the CDR3 is TGTGCCAGCAGCTTAGTTCGGAGTTTGAGCGGCTATGGCTACACCTTC. Translation: CASSLVRSLSGYGYTF.

The chain is built from TRBV10-3 and TRBJ2-7; D remains unclear. V lost 4 bases to trimming and J lost 2 bases, with 6 bases between them. Germline loops: CDR1 ENHRY, CDR2 SYGVKD. The length of the CDR3 is 12 residues. The CDR3 DNA follows: TGTGCCATCAGTGGGAATGCCTACGAGCAGTACTTC. This gives the protein CAISGNAYEQYF.

The chain links TRBV7-9 to TRBJ2-7; TRBD2 aligns across 7 bases. V shed 5 bases, J shed 0 bases, and the junction held 7 bases outside the gene matches. The length of the CDR3 is 15 residues. Germline lookup yields CDR1 SEHNR and CDR2 FQNEAQ (reference sequence). The CDR3 DNA reads TGTGCCAGCAGCCAACAACTAGCGACCTCCTACGAGCAGTACTTC. The encoded protein is CASSQQLATSYEQYF.

The rearrangement joins TRBV27 to TRBJ1-5, with D tentatively TRBD1 (5 bases). The CDR3 extends over 17 amino acids. The germline V and J ends were trimmed by 6 bases and 0 bases, with 18 bases remaining between them. Per the germline V gene, CDR1 is MNHEY and CDR2 is SMNVEV (reference sequence). The CDR3 DNA is TGTGCCAGCAGGGAAGAACCCGGGACGGATAGCAATCAGCCCCAGCATTTT. It encodes CASREEPGTDSNQPQHF.

The chain joins TRBV5-4 to TRBJ1-1, with 8 bases fitting TRBD1. The germline V gene has CDR1 SGHNT and CDR2 YYREEE (reference sequence). CDR3 size: 15 residues. J was trimmed by 0 bases and V by 5 bases; bases with no gene match: 6. The CDR3 loop is CASRRTGQMNTEAFF. For the CDR3, the DNA is TGTGCCAGCAGAAGGACAGGGCAAATGAACACTGAAGCTTTCTTT.